This record covers a single T cell receptor (beta chain). This sample was included in a study of cytomegalovirus exposure and HLA in healthy donors. This PCR relied on a set of 60 Vbeta primers and 13 Jbeta primers. This table comes from immunoSEQ multiplex PCR, and its TCRdb copy is limited to in-frame clones, with some not included. The repertoire consists of some 150,000 clones, with 80% to 90% occurring once and the leading ten covering approximately 4%. The V and J ends lost 5 bases and 0 bases, in that order; junction bases with no gene match: 11. CDR1 and CDR2 from the germline V gene are SGHAT and FQNNGV. The CDR3 is made up of 19 amino acids.

The clonotype originates from a woman aged 40 to 50 in good health and CMV-seropositive. Sequences were obtained from PBMCs. The chain carries TRBV11-2 and TRBJ2-7; 15 bases are shared with TRBD2. In DNA, the CDR3 is TGTGCCAGCAGCGACAGTACCTGGACTAGCGGGAGGGCCTCCTACGAGCAGTACTTC. Protein sequence: CASSDSTWTSGRASYEQYF.